This T cell receptor (beta chain) emerged from a study of T cell changes during pregnancy in multiple sclerosis (dated 2019 in TCRdb). About the investigation overall: Changes in the T cell repertoire over the course of pregnancy were examined in this study in women with multiple sclerosis.

Of note for this clone: This clone's antigen is unknown. No per-base quality is available; no much larger clone lies one base away.

Libraries were constructed by the immunoSEQ multiplex PCR assay. This is the immuneACCESS table as TCRdb keeps it, with only in-frame sequences that have V and J called. A part of the clones is gone; compared with another copy, unresolved V genes explain less than half, and the rest is unexplained. In this sample the table shows approximately 60,000 clones, about nine tenths of which occur a single time. The ten most abundant clones make up about 7% of the sample. The starting material was peripheral blood, obtained in the third trimester of pregnancy. The clonotype originates from a female donor in good health, enrolled as a control in a pregnancy study.

The encoded CDR3 is CASSQGLSGNTIYF. The DNA sequence reads TGCGCCAGCAGTCAGGGTCTCTCTGGAAACACCATATATTTT. The rearranged chain carries TRBV4-1 and TRBJ1-3; the D gene is perhaps TRBD1, on 5 matching bases. Its CDR3 holds 14 amino acids, cysteine through phenylalanine. Of the read, only the CDR3 DNA is kept; its 42 bases are in frame from base 1. V is shortened by 6 bases, J by 0 bases, and the region joining them spans 9 bases. Via the germline V gene, CDR1 is MGHRA and CDR2 YSYEKL.